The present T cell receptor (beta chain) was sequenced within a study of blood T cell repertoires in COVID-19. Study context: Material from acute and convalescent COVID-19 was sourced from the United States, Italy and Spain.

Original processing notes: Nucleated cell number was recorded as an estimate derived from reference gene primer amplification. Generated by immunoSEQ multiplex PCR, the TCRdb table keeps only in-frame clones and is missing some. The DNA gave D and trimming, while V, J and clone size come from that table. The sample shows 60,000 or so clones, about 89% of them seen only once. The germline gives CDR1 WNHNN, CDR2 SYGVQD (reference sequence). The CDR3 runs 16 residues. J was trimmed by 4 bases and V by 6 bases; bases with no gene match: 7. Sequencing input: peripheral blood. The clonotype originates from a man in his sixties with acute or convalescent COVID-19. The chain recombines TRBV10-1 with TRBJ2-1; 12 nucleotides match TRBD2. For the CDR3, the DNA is TGCGCCAGCAGCAAGTCTAGCGGGGGGGCTTACAATGAGCAGTTCTTC. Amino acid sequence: CASSKSSGGAYNEQFF.